This TCR beta chain comes out of a study of early T cells in non-severe SARS-CoV-2 infection. This clonotype was seen only a few times. Unique molecular identifiers were added to individual cDNA molecules. TCRdb passed the 5' RACE reads through MiXCR, listing each CDR3 protein once. The sample consists of approximately 70,000 distinct CDR3 sequences, around 10% of them appearing once. The CDR3 runs to 16 residues. This receptor was identified in an adult who was a healthcare worker with PCR-confirmed SARS-CoV-2 infection or an uninfected control (not recorded which). The chain carries TRBV21-1 and TRBJ1-5; the D call of TRBD1 is as the table states it, not checked on the DNA. TRBV21-1 corresponds to a pseudogene. The starting material was whole blood, obtained at baseline. The CDR3 DNA reads TGTGCCAGCAGCAAAGTCAGCCAGGGTCCTTATCAGCCCCAGCATTTT. Protein sequence: CASSKVSQGPYQPQHF.